This TCR beta chain emerged from a study of T cell responses to AZD1222 COVID-19 vaccine. This clone has a handful of counts. V dropped 0 bases and J dropped 10 bases, with 14 bases sitting between them. CDR1 is SGHRS, CDR2 YFSETQ, per germline. The CDR3 loop spans 14 amino acids. Generated by immunoSEQ multiplex PCR, the TCRdb table keeps only in-frame clones and is missing some. The table lists 100,000 to 120,000 clones, less than 95% of them singletons. The chain couples TRBV5-1 to TRBJ2-1; D unresolved. The TCR originated in an adult who received the AZD1222 COVID-19 vaccine. Sequencing was performed on peripheral blood, taken 28 days after the second AZD1222 dose. The CDR3 bases are TGCGCCAGCAGCTTGGCCCGGCAGGATGGGGAGCAGTTCTTC. Amino acid sequence: CASSLARQDGEQFF.